A selection of T cell receptor beta chains follows, all from one sample in a study of cytomegalovirus exposure and HLA in healthy donors. TCRdb's table, derived via immunoSEQ multiplex PCR, lists solely in-frame clones and lacks some. The sample consists of about 170,000 clones, around 84% of them appearing once. The sample was PBMCs. The source of these receptors is a man between 18 and 29 years old in good health and CMV-seropositive. Both conserved end residues are part of each CDR3. D genes are given only for firm matches. Some rows mark clone size as missing; the rest say once, few, many or name a class of expanded clone.

TRBJ1-2,TRBV7-2,16,TRBD1,-,TGTGCCAGCAGCCCCGAGCCCTTACAGGGGATGGGTGGCTACACCTTC,CASSPEPLQGMGGYTF
TRBJ1-1,TRBV6-5,14,TRBD1,-,TGTGCCAGCAGGCGTGGGACAGGGGCCCTTGAAGCTTTCTTT,CASRRGTGALEAFF
TRBJ1-5,TRBV7-8,14,-,-,TGTGCCAGCAGCACTACAGGGAGCAATCAGCCCCAGCATTTT,CASSTTGSNQPQHF
TRBJ1-4,TRBV27,15,TRBD1,-,TGTGCCAGCAGTTTAGCAGGGGGCGAGAATGAAAAACTGTTTTTT,CASSLAGGENEKLFF
TRBJ1-6,TRBV30,15,-,-,TGTGCCTGGAGTCGAAGTGGTCTTTTAGATTCACCCCTCCACTTT,CAWSRSGLLDSPLHF
TRBJ1-3,TRBV13,13,TRBD1,-,TGTGCCAGCAGCGAGCGGACAGGAGACACCATATATTTT,CASSERTGDTIYF
TRBJ2-1,TRBV7-8,17,-,-,TGTGCCAGCAGTTCATACGGGGGACAGAGCTCCTACAATGAGCAGTTCTTC,CASSSYGGQSSYNEQFF
TRBJ2-3,TRBV27,14,-,once,TGTGCCAGCAGTTTACAGGCAGGCCCGAGAACGCAGTATTTT,CASSLQAGPRTQYF
TRBJ2-1,TRBV5-4,13,-,-,TGTGCCAGCAGCTTAGGAACCAGCGTGGAGCAGTTCTTC,CASSLGTSVEQFF
TRBJ1-1,TRBV5-8,15,-,-,TGTGCCAGCAGCCTTTCTGACAACAAGAACACTGAAGCTTTCTTT,CASSLSDNKNTEAFF
TRBJ1-1,TRBV11-2,14,-,-,TGTGCCAGCAGCTTATCCACGGGGGACACTGAAGCTTTCTTT,CASSLSTGDTEAFF
TRBJ1-6,TRBV30,14,TRBD1,-,TGTGCCTGGAGTCGGGGACAGGGTAATTCACCCCTCCACTTT,CAWSRGQGNSPLHF
TRBJ1-2,TRBV5-4,19,TRBD1,-,TGTGCCAGCAGCCCAGGGACTAACAGGGGGCTTACTGGGGACTATGGCTACACCTTC,CASSPGTNRGLTGDYGYTF
TRBJ1-3,TRBV2,15,-,-,TGTGCCAGCACTCGAGACATTTACTCTGGAAACACCATATATTTT,CASTRDIYSGNTIYF
TRBJ2-5,TRBV5-1,16,TRBD2,-,TGCGCCAGCGCAATAGAGGGTAGCGGGCTCCGGGAGACCCAGTACTTC,CASAIEGSGLRETQYF
TRBJ2-7,TRBV6-5,14,-,few,TGTGCCAGCAGTTACTCAGCTGGAAGCGACGAGCAGTACTTC,CASSYSAGSDEQYF
TRBJ2-3,TRBV10-3,16,TRBD1,-,TGTGCCATCAGTGAGTCGTACAGGGGTAGGACAGATACGCAGTATTTT,CAISESYRGRTDTQYF
TRBJ2-7,TRBV6-5,16,TRBD2,-,TGTGCCAGCAGTTACGGTCTTCGGGGGGGGACCCACGAGCAGTACTTC,CASSYGLRGGTHEQYF
TRBJ2-7,TRBV11-2,13,-,few,TGTGCCAGCAGCTCCGGGTCAACCTACGAGCAGTACTTC,CASSSGSTYEQYF
TRBJ1-2,TRBV2,16,-,-,TGTGCCAGCAGTGAAACCCCCAGGCCCTTTAACTATGGCTACACCTTC,CASSETPRPFNYGYTF
TRBJ2-3,TRBV10-3,17,TRBD2,-,TGTGCCACGGTACCGGGACTAGCGGGGGCTAGCACAGATACGCAGTATTTT,CATVPGLAGASTDTQYF
TRBJ1-1,TRBV5-8,16,-,-,TGTGCCAGCAGCTTGCCGTTAGAGGGCCGGAACACTGAAGCTTTCTTT,CASSLPLEGRNTEAFF
TRBJ2-7,TRBV4-1,14,-,-,TGCGCCAGCAGCTCGCCTACCAAGCTCTACGAGCAGTACTTC,CASSSPTKLYEQYF
TRBJ2-7,TRBV7-2,15,TRBD1,-,TGTGCCAGCAGCAATACGACAGGGCATTCCTACGAGCAGTACTTC,CASSNTTGHSYEQYF
TRBJ1-4,TRBV7-8,15,TRBD1,-,TGTGCCAGCAGCTCAGGGACAGGAACTAGTGAAAAACTGTTTTTT,CASSSGTGTSEKLFF